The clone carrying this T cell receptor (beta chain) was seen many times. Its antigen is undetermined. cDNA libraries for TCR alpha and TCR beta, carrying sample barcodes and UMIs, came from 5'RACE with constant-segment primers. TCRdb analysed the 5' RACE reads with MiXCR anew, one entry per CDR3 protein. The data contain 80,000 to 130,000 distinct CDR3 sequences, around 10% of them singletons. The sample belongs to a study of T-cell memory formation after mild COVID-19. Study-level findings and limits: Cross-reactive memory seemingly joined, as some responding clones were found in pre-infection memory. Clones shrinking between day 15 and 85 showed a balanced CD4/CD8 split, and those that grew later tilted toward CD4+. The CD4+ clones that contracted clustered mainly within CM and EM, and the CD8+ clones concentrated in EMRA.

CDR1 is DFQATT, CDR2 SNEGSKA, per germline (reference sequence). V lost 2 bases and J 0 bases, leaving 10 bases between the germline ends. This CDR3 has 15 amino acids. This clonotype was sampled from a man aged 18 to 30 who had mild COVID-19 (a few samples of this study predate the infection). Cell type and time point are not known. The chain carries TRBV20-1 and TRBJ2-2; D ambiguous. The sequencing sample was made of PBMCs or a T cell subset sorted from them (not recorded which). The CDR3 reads CSARSAATNTGELFF. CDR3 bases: TGCAGTGCTAGAAGTGCAGCTACGAACACCGGGGAGCTGTTTTTT.